This T cell receptor beta chain was found in a study of T-cell memory formation after mild COVID-19. UMIs and sample barcodes were carried by the TCR alpha and TCR beta cDNA libraries that 5'RACE produced using constant-segment primers. TCRdb redid the calling of the 5' RACE reads with MiXCR, one entry per CDR3 protein. The profile shows over 450,000 distinct CDR3 sequences, 20% of them singletons. The table lists this clonotype with a few counts. Its antigen is not known. The V end was cut by 0 bases, the J end by 6 bases, with 9 bases between. The CDR3 totals 13 residues. Germline loops: CDR1 SGHRS, CDR2 YFSETQ. Study-wide results and limits: Pre-infection memory carried some responding clones, suggesting that cross-reactive memory joined.

The sample consisted of PBMCs or a T cell subset sorted from them (not recorded which). The rearrangement links TRBV5-1 to TRBJ1-2, with D unclear. The TCR originated in an adult woman who had mild COVID-19 (a few samples of this study predate the infection). Cell type and time point are not known. The CDR3 sequence is CASSLEGIDGYTF. For the CDR3, the DNA is TGCGCCAGCAGCTTGGAGGGAATAGATGGCTACACCTTC. The whole variable domain, remainder taken from reference TRBV5-1 and TRBJ1-2, is KAGVTQTPRYLIKTRGQQVTLSCSPISGHRSVSWYQQTPGQGLQFLFEYFSETQRNKGNFPGRFSGRQFSNSRSEMNVSTLELGDSALYLCASSLEGIDGYTFGSGTRLTVV.